This T cell receptor beta chain is from a study of T cell changes during pregnancy in multiple sclerosis. Only in-frame clones appear in the TCRdb table, and some are missing; sequencing was by immunoSEQ multiplex PCR. The data show over 12,000 clones, 80% to 90% seen once. The count of this clone is one. Sequencing used CD8+ T cells from peripheral blood mononuclear cells, obtained in the first trimester of pregnancy. The sequence was collected from a female donor with multiple sclerosis, enrolled in a pregnancy study.

The CDR3, as DNA: TGTGCCAGCAGCTCAAGATTACTCTGGGGCTACACCTTC. Translated, it gives CASSSRLLWGYTF. The V and J genes are TRBV7-9 and TRBJ1-2, with D unresolved. This CDR3 has 13 amino acids. Looked up from germline, CDR1 is SEHNR and CDR2 is FQNEAQ (reference sequence). V was clipped by 4 bases and J by 8 bases, with 14 bases between them.